The next 11 T cell receptor beta chains were all read from a single sample in a study of T cell clusters in autoimmune cytopenias. TRB was amplified by touch-down multiplex PCR, primer pools A and B combined. TCRdb reprocessed the multiplex PCR reads, with one entry per CDR3 protein and no DNA. This sample contains 5,500 to 6,500 distinct CDR3 sequences. TRB was amplified from around 250 ng of peripheral blood genomic DNA per sample. This sample also belongs to another study, concerning T cell repertoires in aging, cancer and after chemotherapy.

Source material: peripheral blood. These receptors all stem from a human donor in good health.

Measured by frequency, this clonotype is medium-sized. The rearrangement joins TRBV6-5 to TRBJ1-6; TCRdb lists TRBD1, though no DNA is available to test this call. This CDR3 is 14 amino acids long. Per germline, CDR1 MNHEY and CDR2 SVGAGI. This CDR3 is CASSKRDRGTPLHF.

The rearrangement links TRBV7-2 to TRBJ2-2; with no DNA, the TCRdb D assignment of TRBD2 cannot be verified. In germline, CDR1 is SGHTA, CDR2 FQGNSA. The CDR3 has 17 amino acids. The chain's CDR3 is CASRPPGLAGATGELFF.

This clonotype is called medium-sized based on its frequency. The chain's CDR3 is CASSPTGVSNQPQHF. The rearrangement uses TRBV6-2 or TRBV6-3 and TRBJ1-5; TCRdb's D call, TRBD1, is unchecked because there is no DNA. The CDR3 sequence is 15 residues long. The V gene's germline CDR1 is MNHEY and CDR2 SVGEGT.

Judged by frequency, this clonotype is medium-sized. The gene calls are TRBV12-3 or TRBV12-4 and TRBJ2-1; with no DNA, the TCRdb D assignment of TRBD2 cannot be verified. The CDR3 is 15 residues long. CDR3 region: CASSRRDSAYNEQFF.

This clonotype shows up as medium-sized (0.01 to 0.1%) by frequency. The chain is built from TRBV13 and TRBJ2-3; absent DNA, TCRdb's TRBD2 call cannot be checked. The CDR3 totals 14 residues. The germline V gene encodes CDR1 PRHDT and CDR2 FYEKMQ (reference sequence). CDR3 sequence: CASSPRTSGNTQYF.

The chain has TRBV5-1 and TRBJ2-5; lacking DNA, the TRBD2 call made by TCRdb goes unchecked. The CDR3 is 14 amino acids. CDR1 and CDR2 from the germline V gene are SGHRS and YFSETQ. The CDR3 protein is CASSLRAVKETQYF.

The chain employs TRBV28 and TRBJ1-1. The CDR3 spans 14 residues. Germline lookup yields CDR1 MDHEN and CDR2 SYDVKM. CDR3 residues: CASSLGTMNTEAFF.

The rearrangement links TRBV7-6 to TRBJ2-4; the TCRdb D gene call, TRBD2, has no DNA to confirm it. Per the germline V gene, CDR1 is SGHVS and CDR2 is FNYEAQ. The CDR3 loop spans 14 amino acids. Here the CDR3 reads CARSLAGREGIQYF.

The chain joins TRBV12-3 or TRBV12-4 to TRBJ2-1; TCRdb designates TRBD2, a call that cannot be tested without DNA. This CDR3 contains 17 residues. CDR3 residues: CASSSLPSGNSYNEQFF.

According to its frequency, this clonotype is medium-sized. The chain carries TRBV6-4 and TRBJ2-1; with no DNA, the TCRdb D assignment of TRBD1 cannot be verified. The CDR3 spans 14 residues. Germline V gives CDR1 MRHNA, CDR2 SNTAGT. The CDR3 loop reads CASSPGDSYNEQFF.

J is TRBJ2-5 and V is TRBV5-1; TCRdb designates TRBD1, a call that cannot be tested without DNA. Germline V gives CDR1 SGHRS, CDR2 YFSETQ. The CDR3 length is 15 residues. CDR3 protein: CASSLQGTYQETQYF.